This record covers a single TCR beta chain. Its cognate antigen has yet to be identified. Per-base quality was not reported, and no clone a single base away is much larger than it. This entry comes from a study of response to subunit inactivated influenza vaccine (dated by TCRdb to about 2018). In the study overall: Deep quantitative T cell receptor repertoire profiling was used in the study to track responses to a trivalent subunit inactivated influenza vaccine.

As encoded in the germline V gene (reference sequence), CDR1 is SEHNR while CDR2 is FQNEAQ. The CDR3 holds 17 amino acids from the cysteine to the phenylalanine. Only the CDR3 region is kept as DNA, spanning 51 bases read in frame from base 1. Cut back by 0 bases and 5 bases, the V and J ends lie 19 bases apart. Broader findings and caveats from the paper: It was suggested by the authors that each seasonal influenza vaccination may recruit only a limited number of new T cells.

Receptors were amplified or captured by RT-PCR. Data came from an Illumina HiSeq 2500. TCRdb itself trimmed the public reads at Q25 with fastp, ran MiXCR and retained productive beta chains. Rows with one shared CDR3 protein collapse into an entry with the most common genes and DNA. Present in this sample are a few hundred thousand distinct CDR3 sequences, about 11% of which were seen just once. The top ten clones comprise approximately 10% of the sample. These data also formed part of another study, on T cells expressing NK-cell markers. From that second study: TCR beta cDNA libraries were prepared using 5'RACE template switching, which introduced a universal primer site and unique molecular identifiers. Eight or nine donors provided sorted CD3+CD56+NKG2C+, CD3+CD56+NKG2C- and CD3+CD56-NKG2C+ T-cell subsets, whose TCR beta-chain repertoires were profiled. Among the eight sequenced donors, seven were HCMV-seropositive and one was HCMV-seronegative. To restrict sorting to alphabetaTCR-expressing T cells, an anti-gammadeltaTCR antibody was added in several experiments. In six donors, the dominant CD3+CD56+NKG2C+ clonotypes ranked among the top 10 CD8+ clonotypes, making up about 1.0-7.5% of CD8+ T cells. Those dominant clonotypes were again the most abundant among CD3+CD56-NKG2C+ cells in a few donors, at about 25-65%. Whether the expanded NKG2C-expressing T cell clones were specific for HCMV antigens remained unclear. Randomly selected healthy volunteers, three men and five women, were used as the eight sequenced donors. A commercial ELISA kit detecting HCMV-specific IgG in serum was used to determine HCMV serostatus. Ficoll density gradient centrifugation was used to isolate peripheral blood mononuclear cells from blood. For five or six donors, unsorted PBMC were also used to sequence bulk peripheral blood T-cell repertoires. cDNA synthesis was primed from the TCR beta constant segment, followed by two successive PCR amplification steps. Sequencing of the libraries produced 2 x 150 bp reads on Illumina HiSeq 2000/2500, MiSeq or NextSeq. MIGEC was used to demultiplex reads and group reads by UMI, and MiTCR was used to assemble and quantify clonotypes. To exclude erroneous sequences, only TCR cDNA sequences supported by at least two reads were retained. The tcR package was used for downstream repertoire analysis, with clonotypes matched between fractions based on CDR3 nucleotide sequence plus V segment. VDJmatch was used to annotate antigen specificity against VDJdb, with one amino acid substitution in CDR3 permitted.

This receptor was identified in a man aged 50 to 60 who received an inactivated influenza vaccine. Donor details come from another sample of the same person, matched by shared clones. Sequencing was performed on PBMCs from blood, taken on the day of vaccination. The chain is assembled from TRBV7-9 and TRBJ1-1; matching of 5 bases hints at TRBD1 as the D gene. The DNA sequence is TGTGCCAGCAGCTTAGCAGGGGCAGGAGGTACGAGGACTGAAGCTTTCTTT. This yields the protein CASSLAGAGGTRTEAFF.